This T cell receptor (beta chain) was identified during a study of shared clonotypes between healthy human individuals. The CDR3 totals 13 residues. V was clipped by 6 bases and J by 6 bases, with 12 bases between them. CDR1 is MNHEY, CDR2 SMNVEV, per germline (reference sequence). Method: immunoSEQ multiplex PCR; TCRdb's copy keeps in-frame clones and lacks some. This table has hundreds of thousands of clones, 90% to 97% appearing once. This sequence joins TRBV27 and TRBJ2-1; no definite D call. The sample consisted of naive CD4+ T cells sorted from blood. Subset indicated: CD45RA+ positively selected. The sequence derives from a woman in her thirties in good health. CDR3 DNA sequence: TGTGCCAGCAGATCCTTCAACCGCAATGAGCAGTTCTTC. Amino acid sequence: CASRSFNRNEQFF.